This T cell receptor beta chain was identified in a study of blood T cell repertoires in COVID-19. For the study at large: PBMCs, B-cell-depleted T cells, or T cells were the source of the cDNA or gDNA that made up the material.

Trimming stripped 6 bases from V and 4 bases from J, with 15 bases between. Germline values: CDR1 MDHEN, CDR2 SYDVKM. There are 14 residues in the CDR3. Libraries were prepared by immunoSEQ multiplex PCR; TCRdb keeps only in-frame clonotypes and omits some of them. The table lists roughly 430,000 clones, roughly 84% of them singletons. The TCR comes from a woman between 18 and 29 years old who had been exposed to COVID-19. The V and J genes are TRBV28 and TRBJ1-2, with D possibly TRBD1 on 6 matching bases. Sequencing was performed on PBMCs or T cells enriched from blood (not recorded which). The CDR3 DNA reads TGTGCCAGCAGCTACAGGGTGGCCGGCTATGGCTACACCTTC. Translated: CASSYRVAGYGYTF.